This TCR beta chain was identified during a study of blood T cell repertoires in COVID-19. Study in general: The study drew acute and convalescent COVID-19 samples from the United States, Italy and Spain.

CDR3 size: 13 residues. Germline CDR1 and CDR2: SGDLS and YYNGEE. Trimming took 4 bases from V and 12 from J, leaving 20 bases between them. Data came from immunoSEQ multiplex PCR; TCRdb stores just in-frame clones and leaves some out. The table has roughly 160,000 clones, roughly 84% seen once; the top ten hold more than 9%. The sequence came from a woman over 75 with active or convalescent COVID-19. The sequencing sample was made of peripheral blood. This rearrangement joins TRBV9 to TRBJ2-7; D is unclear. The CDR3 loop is CASSPAAAGLAYF. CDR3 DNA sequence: TGTGCCAGCAGCCCCGCCGCCGCAGGTTTGGCGTACTTC. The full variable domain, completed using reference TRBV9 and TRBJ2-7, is DSGVTQTPKHLITATGQRVTLRCSPRSGDLSVYWYQQSLDQGLQFLIQYYNGEERAKGNILERFSAQQFPDLHSELNLSSLELGDSALYFCASSPAAAGLAYFGPGTRLTVT.